What follows describes a single T cell receptor beta chain. What it recognizes is unknown. The sample is drawn from a study of post-analysis software for immune sequencing data. The study, taken as a whole, reports: Patients used about 5 TRBV segments, including TRBV5-6, TRBV5-1 and TRBV20-1, more often than controls.

Each TCR beta cDNA library carried unique molecular identifiers. TCRdb ran MiXCR on the PCR reads and lists one entry per CDR3 protein. The sample has 350,000 to 450,000 distinct CDR3 sequences, around 33% seen once; the top ten hold under 15%. Trimming stripped 2 bases from V and 3 bases from J, with 4 bases between. The CDR3 covers 13 residues. This clonotype was obtained from a girl aged 5-17 years with multiple sclerosis. The chain couples TRBV12-3 or TRBV12-4 to TRBJ1-4; D gene uncertain. Sequenced: blood. The CDR3 loop is CASSLLPNEKLFF. The CDR3 DNA follows: TGTGCCAGCAGTTTATTACCTAATGAAAAACTGTTTTTT.